The clone carrying this T cell receptor beta chain appeared a single time. Its antigen is not known. This sample is drawn from a study of cytomegalovirus exposure and HLA in healthy donors. Study summary: The 95 million to 120 million unique TCR beta sequences, from 150 million to 200 million T cells, were found by an earlier analysis. Regarding the study as a whole: Exclusion applied to some V segments, including TRBV6-2 and TRBV6-3, as they were indistinguishable. Altogether, 160 or so TCR beta chains were recorded as cytomegalovirus-associated. A link between a missense DCLRE1C variant and TCR beta V- and J-gene trimming emerged from a later analysis.

Vbeta (60) and Jbeta (13) primers were used in the PCR. The protocol was immunoSEQ multiplex PCR, while the TCRdb copy is restricted to in-frame clones and leaves out a portion. Here the sample spans about 130,000 clones, 75% to 90% being singletons. Germline V gene lookup returns CDR1 SGHTA and CDR2 FQGNSA. J was trimmed by 3 bases and V by 4 bases; bases with no gene match: 6. There are 15 residues in the CDR3. The TCR comes from a man aged 40-49 years in good health and CMV-seronegative. V gene TRBV7-2 combines with J gene TRBJ2-3, with 8 nucleotides matching TRBD2. The sequenced sample consisted of PBMCs. CDR3 protein: CASSSAGVRTDTQYF. In DNA, the CDR3 is TGTGCCAGCAGCTCAGCGGGAGTTAGGACAGATACGCAGTATTTT. The full variable domain, completed using reference TRBV7-2 and TRBJ2-3, is GAGVSQSPSNKVTEKGKDVELRCDPISGHTALYWYRQSLGQGLEFLIYFQGNSAPDKSGLPSDRFSAERTGGSVSTLTIQRTQQEDSAVYLCASSSAGVRTDTQYFGPGTRLTVL.